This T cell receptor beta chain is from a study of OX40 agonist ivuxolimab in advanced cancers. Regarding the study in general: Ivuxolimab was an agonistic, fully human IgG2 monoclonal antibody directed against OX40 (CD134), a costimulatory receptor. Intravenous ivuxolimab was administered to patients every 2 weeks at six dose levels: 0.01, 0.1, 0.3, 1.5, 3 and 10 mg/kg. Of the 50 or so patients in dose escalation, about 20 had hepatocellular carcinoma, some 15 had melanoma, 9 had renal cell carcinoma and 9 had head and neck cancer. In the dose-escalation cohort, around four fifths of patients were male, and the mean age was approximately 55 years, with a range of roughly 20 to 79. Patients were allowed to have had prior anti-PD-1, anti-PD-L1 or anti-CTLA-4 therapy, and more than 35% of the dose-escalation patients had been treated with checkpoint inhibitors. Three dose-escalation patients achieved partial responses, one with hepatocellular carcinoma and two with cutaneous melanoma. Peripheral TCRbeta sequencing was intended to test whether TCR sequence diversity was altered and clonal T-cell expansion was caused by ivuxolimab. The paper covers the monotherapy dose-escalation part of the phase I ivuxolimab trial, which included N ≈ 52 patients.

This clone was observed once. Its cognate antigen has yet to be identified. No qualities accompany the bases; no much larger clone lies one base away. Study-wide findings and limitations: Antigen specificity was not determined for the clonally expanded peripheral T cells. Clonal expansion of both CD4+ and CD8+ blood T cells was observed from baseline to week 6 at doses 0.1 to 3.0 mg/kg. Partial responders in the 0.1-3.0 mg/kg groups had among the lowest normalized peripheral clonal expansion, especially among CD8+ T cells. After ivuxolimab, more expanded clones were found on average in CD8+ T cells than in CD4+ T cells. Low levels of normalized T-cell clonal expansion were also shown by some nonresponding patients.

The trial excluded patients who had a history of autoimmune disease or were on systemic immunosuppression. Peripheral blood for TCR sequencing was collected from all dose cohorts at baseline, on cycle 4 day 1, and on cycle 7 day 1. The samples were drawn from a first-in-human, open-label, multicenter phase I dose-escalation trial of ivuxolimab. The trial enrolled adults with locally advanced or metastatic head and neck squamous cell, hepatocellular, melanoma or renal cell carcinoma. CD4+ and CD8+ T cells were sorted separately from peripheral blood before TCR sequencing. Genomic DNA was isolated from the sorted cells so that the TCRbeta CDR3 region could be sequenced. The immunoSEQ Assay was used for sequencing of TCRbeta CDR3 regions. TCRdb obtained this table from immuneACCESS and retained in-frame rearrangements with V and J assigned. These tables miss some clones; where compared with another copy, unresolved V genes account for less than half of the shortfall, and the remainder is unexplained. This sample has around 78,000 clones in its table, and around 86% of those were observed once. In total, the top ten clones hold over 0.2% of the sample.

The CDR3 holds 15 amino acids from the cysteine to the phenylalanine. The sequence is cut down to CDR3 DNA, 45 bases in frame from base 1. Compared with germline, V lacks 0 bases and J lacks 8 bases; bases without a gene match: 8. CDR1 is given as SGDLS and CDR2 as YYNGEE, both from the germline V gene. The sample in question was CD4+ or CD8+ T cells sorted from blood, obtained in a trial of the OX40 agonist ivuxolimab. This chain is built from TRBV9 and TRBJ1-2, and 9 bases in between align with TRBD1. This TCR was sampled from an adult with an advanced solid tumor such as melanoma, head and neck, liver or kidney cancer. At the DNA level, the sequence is TGTGCCAGCAGCGTAGGTTGGACAGGGGCGTTCGGCTACACCTTC. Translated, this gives CASSVGWTGAFGYTF.